This TCR beta chain was retrieved from a study of metastatic and nonmetastatic thyroid tumors. Study context: Repertoires from malignant and benign thyroid patients were compared across blood and tumor or nodule tissue.

TCRdb re-analyzed the PCR reads through MiXCR. The table includes approximately 90,000 clones, 10% to 15% detected once. This clone was seen many times. The V end lost 5 bases, the J end lost 0 bases, and 11 bases lay between the germline ends. This CDR3 is 14 amino acids long. The germline CDR1 and CDR2 sequences are LNHDA and SQIVND (reference sequence). Nobody among the patients had been given any treatment before thyroid surgery. This rearrangement joins TRBV19 to TRBJ2-7; D is unclear. This receptor was taken from a female donor with papillary thyroid cancer or a benign thyroid nodule (not recorded which). Some clones in this sample may be carry-over from other donors' samples. The sample taken for sequencing was blood. CDR3 nucleotide sequence: TGTGCCAGTAGTTCAACTCCGGCCTCCTACGAGCAGTACTTC. It encodes CASSSTPASYEQYF.